The 32 T cell receptor beta chains reported below all come from one sample, sequenced in a study of T cell responses to AZD1222 COVID-19 vaccine. The protocol was immunoSEQ multiplex PCR, while the TCRdb copy is restricted to in-frame clones and leaves out a portion. The profile shows some 130,000 clones, around nine tenths of them singletons. Specimen: peripheral blood, collected on day 0 of AZD1222 vaccination. All receptors derive from an adult in good health.

The chain carries TRBV11-3 and TRBJ1-1; tentatively, D is TRBD1 (5 bases). The germline gives CDR1 SGHNT, CDR2 YENEEA. This CDR3 is 18 amino acids long. Trimming shortened V by 1 base and J by 5 bases, and 23 bases separated the two germline ends. CDR3 nucleotide sequence: TGTGCCAGCAGCTTAGGAAGTCGGGGGAAACCTAGAGGGACTGAAGCTTTCTTT. It translates to CASSLGSRGKPRGTEAFF.

The genes are TRBV28 and TRBJ1-2, with 7 bases lining up with TRBD1. V was clipped by 6 bases and J by 6 bases; unmatched bases: 7. This CDR3 region has 13 residues. From germline, CDR1 is MDHEN and CDR2 SYDVKM. CDR3 DNA: TGTGCCAGCAGACTAGGGACAGCTCATGGCTACACCTTC. This translates into CASRLGTAHGYTF.

This chain connects TRBV19 to TRBJ1-1, with TRBD1 as a possible D gene (5 bases). The germline V gene has CDR1 LNHDA and CDR2 SQIVND (reference sequence). Trimming removed 4 bases at V and 1 base at J, with 13 bases between. The CDR3 covers 15 residues. The CDR3 sequence is CASSTKGQGNTEAFF. The CDR3 DNA is TGTGCCAGTAGTACTAAGGGTCAGGGGAACACTGAAGCTTTCTTT.

This clone was observed a handful of times. The chain combines TRBV6-5 with TRBJ2-7; the match to TRBD1 covers 8 bases. The germline V gene has CDR1 MNHEY and CDR2 SVGAGI. Trimming at V came to 7 bases and at J to 3 bases, leaving 11 bases not matched to a gene. This CDR3 is built from 15 residues. CDR3 bases: TGTGCCAGCATCTTCACCCAGGACAGGGTCTACGAGCAGTACTTC. Translating it yields CASIFTQDRVYEQYF.

The chain uses TRBV28 and TRBJ2-3; the D is unclear. This CDR3 region has 15 residues. Trimming pared 6 bases from V and 0 bases from J, leaving 13 bases between. CDR1 MDHEN and CDR2 SYDVKM come from the germline V gene. The CDR3 coding sequence is TGTGCCAGCAGCCGACAAGCCGGGAGCACAGATACGCAGTATTTT. As protein: CASSRQAGSTDTQYF. Together with reference TRBV28 and TRBJ2-3, the CDR3 gives the full variable domain: DVKVTQSSRYLVKRTGEKVFLECVQDMDHENMFWYRQDPGLGLRLIYFSYDVKMKEKGDIPEGYSVSREKKERFSLILESASTNQTSMYLCASSRQAGSTDTQYFGPGTRLTVL.

The rearrangement links TRBV7-3 to TRBJ2-5; TRBD1 aligns across 9 bases. This CDR3 has 15 amino acids. With 0 bases clipped from V and 2 bases from J, the junction kept 1 base outside the gene matches. Germline CDR1 is SGHTA and CDR2 is FQGTGA. In nucleotides, the CDR3 is TGTGCCAGCAGCTTAACCGGGACAGGGCAAGAGACCCAGTACTTC. It translates to CASSLTGTGQETQYF.

The chain has TRBV7-2 and TRBJ2-1, with D uncertain. V gave up 0 bases and J gave up 7 bases, with 16 bases separating them. Germline CDR1 reads SGHTA; CDR2 reads FQGNSA. The CDR3 has 16 amino acids. The CDR3 DNA follows: TGTGCCAGCAGCTTAGCGGTGAGCGCCCGACGGAATGAGCAGTTCTTC. It yields the protein CASSLAVSARRNEQFF. Supplemented by reference TRBV7-2 and TRBJ2-1, the full variable domain reads GAGVSQSPSNKVTEKGKDVELRCDPISGHTALYWYRQSLGQGLEFLIYFQGNSAPDKSGLPSDRFSAERTGGSVSTLTIQRTQQEDSAVYLCASSLAVSARRNEQFFGPGTRLTVL.

This chain connects TRBV5-1 to TRBJ1-1; a weak D match, TRBD1 (5 bases). The germline CDR1 and CDR2 sequences are SGHRS and YFSETQ. Trimming stripped 4 bases from V and 0 bases from J, with 13 bases between. This CDR3 comprises 15 residues. The CDR3 is CASSASGGVNTEAFF. CDR3 in DNA: TGCGCCAGCAGCGCGTCTGGGGGGGTGAACACTGAAGCTTTCTTT.

Only one count was recorded for this clone. V is TRBV29-1 and J is TRBJ1-1, with D hard to call. Trimming left V 7 bases short and J 1 base short, with 13 bases between. This CDR3 is 13 amino acids long. Germline V CDR1 and CDR2: SQVTM, ANQGSEA. CDR3 sequence: CSAEGGGNTEAFF. Here the CDR3 DNA reads TGCAGCGCCGAGGGCGGAGGGAACACTGAAGCTTTCTTT.

This clone was observed a single time. The rearrangement uses TRBV24-1 and TRBJ2-5, with D perhaps given as TRBD1 or TRBD2 (5 bases each). Per the germline V gene, CDR1 is KGHDR and CDR2 is SFDVKD. V lost 1 base and J 4 bases, leaving 15 bases between the germline ends. This CDR3 spans 16 amino acids. The CDR3 is CATSDFAGADRETQYF. DNA for the CDR3: TGTGCCACCAGTGATTTTGCCGGGGCCGATCGAGAGACCCAGTACTTC.

The chain has TRBV1 and TRBJ2-2; the table gives TRBD2 as D, unverified against the DNA. TRBV1 is a documented pseudogene. The CDR3 consists of 21 residues. Written as DNA, the CDR3 is TGCACCAGCAGCCAACGCGCGGGGCTGAGCTGGCGGGATGAGAACACCGGGGAGCTGTTTTTT. This gives the protein CTSSQRAGLSWRDENTGELFF.

The V and J genes are TRBV6-5 and TRBJ2-1; the match to TRBD2 covers 12 bases. There are 16 residues in the CDR3. Germline V gene sequence: CDR1 MNHEY, CDR2 SVGAGI. V dropped 1 base and J dropped 5; count of bases not matched to a gene: 3. The CDR3 reads CASSYFRTSGDNEQFF. The CDR3 DNA sequence: TGTGCCAGCAGTTACTTTAGGACTAGCGGGGACAATGAGCAGTTCTTC.

This clone has just one count. The genes are TRBV10-3 and TRBJ1-2; a possible D gene is TRBD1 (5 bases). This CDR3 has 14 residues. Germline loops: CDR1 ENHRY, CDR2 SYGVKD. The V and J ends lost 0 bases and 6 bases respectively, with 11 bases between them. CDR3 protein: CAISESTRVDGYTF. The CDR3 region has the DNA TGTGCCATCAGTGAGTCGACCAGGGTGGATGGCTACACCTTC.

V usage is TRBV19 and J usage is TRBJ1-1, with TRBD1 matching 8 bases. Germline V gene lookup returns CDR1 LNHDA and CDR2 SQIVND (reference sequence). This CDR3 is built from 13 residues. Trimming at V came to 6 bases and at J to 4 bases, leaving 4 bases not matched to a gene. For the CDR3, the DNA is TGTGCCAGTAGGACCGACAGGGGCACTGAAGCTTTCTTT. Residues: CASRTDRGTEAFF.

The chain has TRBV5-1 and TRBJ2-1, with 9 nucleotides matching TRBD2. The CDR3 loop spans 15 amino acids. CDR1 SGHRS and CDR2 YFSETQ come from the germline V gene. The V gene end was trimmed by 6 bases and the J gene end by 6 bases; junction bases not matched to a gene: 10. DNA for the CDR3: TGCGCCAGCACCCCCGGCCCGGGACTAGCCAATGAGCAGTTCTTC. Translated, it gives CASTPGPGLANEQFF.

The V call is TRBV19, the J call TRBJ1-2, with no clear D. The germline V gene encodes CDR1 LNHDA and CDR2 SQIVND (reference sequence). CDR3 size: 15 residues. Trimming stripped 6 bases from V and 3 bases from J, with 17 bases between. The CDR3 region is CASSPGEVVDYGYTF. The CDR3 bases are TGTGCCAGTAGCCCGGGCGAGGTGGTGGACTATGGCTACACCTTC.

CDR3 in amino acids: CASSVGADSYEQYF. The CDR3 region has the DNA TGTGCCAGCAGCGTAGGAGCGGATTCCTACGAGCAGTACTTC. This chain connects TRBV9 to TRBJ2-7, with a weak D call TRBD2 (5 bases). V was cut by 0 bases and J by 1 base, with 8 bases left in between. The CDR3 extends over 14 amino acids. CDR1 SGDLS and CDR2 YYNGEE come from the germline V gene.

This chain's CDR3 is CASREQGADTQYF. The DNA of the CDR3 is TGCGCCAGCAGGGAACAGGGGGCAGATACGCAGTATTTT. This chain connects TRBV4-1 to TRBJ2-3; TRBD1 matches at 8 bases. The germline V gene has CDR1 MGHRA and CDR2 YSYEKL. The length of the CDR3 is 13 residues. V lost 6 bases and J lost 4; bases outside the gene matches: 3.

This rearrangement joins TRBV5-4 to TRBJ2-7; tentatively, D is TRBD2 (7 bases). V lost 1 base and J 1 base, leaving 18 bases between the germline ends. Germline CDR1 and CDR2: SGHNT and YYREEE (reference sequence). This CDR3 region has 17 residues. The CDR3 coding sequence is TGTGCCAGCAGCTTGTCGGCGGGGGCTATGCGTTCCTACGAGCAGTACTTC. This gives the protein CASSLSAGAMRSYEQYF.

The chain uses TRBV7-2 and TRBJ1-1; 9 bases align to TRBD1. Germline CDR1 SGHTA, CDR2 FQGNSA. The CDR3 is made up of 15 amino acids. V gave up 6 bases and J gave up 1 base; unmatched junction bases: 6. The CDR3 loop is CASRGGQGRNTEAFF. The DNA for the CDR3 is TGTGCCAGCAGGGGGGGACAGGGACGGAACACTGAAGCTTTCTTT. Variable domain in full (rest from reference TRBV7-2 and TRBJ1-1): GAGVSQSPSNKVTEKGKDVELRCDPISGHTALYWYRQSLGQGLEFLIYFQGNSAPDKSGLPSDRFSAERTGGSVSTLTIQRTQQEDSAVYLCASRGGQGRNTEAFFGQGTRLTVV.

The chain joins TRBV18 to TRBJ1-5; 12 bases map to TRBD1. Germline lookup yields CDR1 KGHSH and CDR2 LQKENI. The V gene end was trimmed by 2 bases and the J gene end by 7 bases; junction bases not matched to a gene: 6. This CDR3 spans 16 amino acids. For the CDR3, the DNA is TGTGCCAGCTCACCAGGGACAGGGGGCGCTGAGCAGCCCCAGCATTTT. Encoded protein: CASSPGTGGAEQPQHF.

This clone appeared a single time. The chain uses TRBV5-4 and TRBJ1-1, with TRBD1 matching 7 bases. With 2 bases clipped from V and 5 bases from J, the junction kept 6 bases outside the gene matches. The germline CDR1 and CDR2 sequences are SGHNT and YYREEE (reference sequence). The CDR3 is made up of 14 amino acids. CDR3 bases: TGTGCCAGCAGCTTAATAGGGGGCGGGACTGAAGCTTTCTTT. This sequence encodes CASSLIGGGTEAFF.

This clone was picked up a small number of times. The chain employs TRBV28 and TRBJ1-5; possible D gene TRBD1, 6 bases. V gave up 6 bases and J gave up 5 bases, with 14 bases separating them. Looked up from germline, CDR1 is MDHEN and CDR2 is SYDVKM. The CDR3 runs to 14 residues. CDR3 protein: CASRLQGWYQPQHF. The CDR3 DNA reads as TGTGCCAGCAGGCTCCAGGGGTGGTATCAGCCCCAGCATTTT.

The chain has TRBV30 and TRBJ2-7; 9 bases map to TRBD2. Germline assignment: CDR1 GTSNPN and CDR2 SVGIG (reference sequence). The CDR3 consists of 12 residues. Trimming took 4 bases from V and 4 from J; bases not matched to a gene: 2. CDR3: CAWIAGAYEQYF. CDR3 sequence (DNA): TGTGCCTGGATAGCGGGAGCGTACGAGCAGTACTTC.

In its sample, this clone was seen once. The chain carries TRBV18 and TRBJ2-5; D remains unclear. From germline, CDR1 is KGHSH and CDR2 LQKENI. This CDR3 is 10 amino acids long. Trimming removed 3 bases at V and 12 bases at J, with 8 bases between. This CDR3 is CASSPITEYF. CDR3 DNA: TGTGCCAGCTCACCGATAACGGAGTACTTC.

The rearrangement uses TRBV27 and TRBJ2-1; perhaps TRBD2 as D (6 bases). Germline values: CDR1 MNHEY, CDR2 SMNVEV (reference sequence). The CDR3 sequence is 15 residues long. V was clipped by 4 bases and J by 3 bases, with 13 bases between them. CDR3 coding DNA: TGTGCCAGCAGTTCCGGGACTTTTTACTACAATGAGCAGTTCTTC. The encoded protein is CASSSGTFYYNEQFF.

The rearrangement uses TRBV29-1 and TRBJ1-3; D possibly corresponds to TRBD1 (5 bases). Germline V gives CDR1 SQVTM, CDR2 ANQGSEA. With 8 bases removed from V and 0 bases from J, the gap between germline ends came to 8 bases. The CDR3 spans 12 residues. The CDR3 nucleotides are TGCAGCCGACAGTGCTCTGGAAACACCATATATTTT. Protein sequence: CSRQCSGNTIYF.

This chain connects TRBV11-1 to TRBJ1-4; D not resolved. This CDR3 has 13 amino acids. The V end lost 5 bases, the J end lost 5 bases, and 9 bases lay between the germline ends. Looked up from germline, CDR1 is SGHAT and CDR2 is FQDESV (reference sequence). For the CDR3, the DNA is TGTGCCAGCAGCCTAAATCGCAATGAAAAACTGTTTTTT. It specifies CASSLNRNEKLFF.

Concerning this clone: Relative to the germline gene, one junction end is altered; a read error may explain this. The chain carries TRBV11-2 and TRBJ1-2, with 9 bases fitting TRBD1. The germline V gene has CDR1 SGHAT and CDR2 FQNNGV. The CDR3 length is 15 residues. This CDR3 reads CASSLAYRGHYGYTF. Here the CDR3 DNA reads TGTGCCAGCAGTTTAGCATACAGGGGGCACTATGGCTACACCTTC.

V is TRBV15 and J is TRBJ2-1; 15 positions match TRBD2. In germline, CDR1 is LNHNV, CDR2 YYDKDF (reference sequence). After removal of 8 bases from V and 7 bases from J, the junction contained 12 bases not matched to a gene. There are 17 residues in the CDR3. The CDR3 DNA reads as TGTGCCACCCGAGTAACCGGGACTAGCGGGAGGAGGAATGAGCAGTTCTTC. This codes for CATRVTGTSGRRNEQFF.

This clone was recorded once. The chain employs TRBV28 and TRBJ2-7, with D maybe TRBD2 (5 bases). The V gene lost 7 bases and the J gene lost 7 bases, with 11 bases spanning the gap. The length of the CDR3 is 11 residues. The germline CDR1 and CDR2 sequences are MDHEN and SYDVKM. CDR3 residues: CASTGLFEQYF. CDR3 DNA sequence: TGTGCCAGCACGGGATTATTTGAGCAGTACTTC.

V and J are TRBV4-1 and TRBJ2-1; 7 nucleotides align to TRBD2. Germline V CDR1 and CDR2: MGHRA, YSYEKL. The V segment lost 2 bases and the J segment 7 bases; nucleotides outside the gene matches: 17. The CDR3 has 18 residues. CDR3 DNA: TGCGCCAGCAGCCAAACCCGTTCAATCGCGGGAGTAAGGAATGAGCAGTTCTTC. Translating gives CASSQTRSIAGVRNEQFF.